This entry lists 5 T cell receptor beta chains sequenced from one sample in a study of blood T cell repertoires in COVID-19. Method: immunoSEQ multiplex PCR; TCRdb's copy keeps in-frame clones and lacks some. The data contain some 150,000 clones, approximately 87% of them singletons. Input material: peripheral blood. The receptor source for this set is a man aged 50 to 59 with active COVID-19.

V usage is TRBV5-6 and J usage is TRBJ2-7; 16 bases are a match to TRBD2. V was pared by 4 bases and J by 0 bases, with 4 bases of the junction left unmatched. Germline assignment: CDR1 SGHDT and CDR2 YYEEEE. The CDR3 runs to 17 residues. CDR3 region: CASSPGLAGGTSYEQYF. The CDR3 nucleotides are TGTGCCAGCAGCCCGGGACTAGCGGGGGGGACCTCCTACGAGCAGTACTTC.

V usage is TRBV6-5 and J usage is TRBJ1-2; 7 nucleotides align to TRBD1. Germline lookup yields CDR1 MNHEY and CDR2 SVGAGI. This CDR3 has 13 amino acids. The ends lost 4 bases at V and 8 bases at J; junction bases unmatched: 7. Here the CDR3 DNA reads TGTGCCAGCAGTTTGGGACAGCCAAGCGGCTACACCTTC. Translated: CASSLGQPSGYTF.

The chain is built from TRBV3-1 (or the pseudogene TRBV3-2) and TRBJ1-3; D uncertain. Germline lookup yields CDR1 LGHDT and CDR2 YNNKEL (reference sequence). Trimming stripped 1 base from V and 0 bases from J, with 4 bases between. The CDR3 consists of 14 residues. CDR3 bases: TGTGCCAGCAGCCAAGGCGACTCTGGAAACACCATATATTTT. Its protein product is CASSQGDSGNTIYF.

The chain employs TRBV7-9 and TRBJ2-5; 8 bases are shared with TRBD2. J lost 5 bases, V lost 5 bases, and 13 bases had no gene match. This CDR3 has 16 residues. The V gene's germline CDR1 is SEHNR and CDR2 FQNEAQ (reference sequence). CDR3 sequence reads: CASSPYPGLVSETQYF. CDR3 sequence (DNA): TGTGCCAGCAGCCCATACCCGGGACTAGTATCTGAGACCCAGTACTTC. The full variable domain, rest sourced from reference TRBV7-9 and TRBJ2-5, is DTGVSQNPRHKITKRGQNVTFRCDPISEHNRLYWYRQTLGQGPEFLTYFQNEAQLEKSRLLSDRFSAERPKGSFSTLEIQRTEQGDSAMYLCASSPYPGLVSETQYFGPGTRLLVL.

The CDR3 sequence is CASSSRTSGGHQFF. The CDR3 nucleotides are TGTGCCAGCAGCTCAAGGACTAGCGGGGGCCATCAGTTCTTC. J is TRBJ2-1 and V is TRBV9; 13 nucleotides align to TRBD2. Trimming removed 4 bases from V and 13 bases from J; junction bases left unmatched: 8. In germline, CDR1 is SGDLS, CDR2 YYNGEE. This CDR3 contains 14 residues. The full variable domain, its missing parts supplied by reference TRBV9 and TRBJ2-1, is DSGVTQTPKHLITATGQRVTLRCSPRSGDLSVYWYQQSLDQGLQFLIQYYNGEERAKGNILERFSAQQFPDLHSELNLSSLELGDSALYFCASSSRTSGGHQFFGPGTRLTVL.